Each of the 21 T cell receptor beta chains below was sequenced from the same sample in a study of T-cell memory formation after mild COVID-19. TCRdb processed the 5' RACE reads anew with MiXCR; each CDR3 protein has one entry. This table holds tens of thousands of distinct CDR3 sequences, over 9% found once. The sequenced sample consisted of PBMCs or a T cell subset sorted from them (not recorded which). The receptor source for this set is a man between 18 and 35 years old who had mild COVID-19 (a few samples of this study predate the infection). Cell type and time point are not known.

This clonotype has ten or more counts. The CDR3 bases are TGTGCCAGCAGCTCACAGGGGATCACCGGGGAGCTGTTTTTT. This encodes CASSSQGITGELFF. The rearrangement uses TRBV7-3 and TRBJ2-2; 7 bases agree with TRBD1. Germline CDR1 reads SGHTA; CDR2 reads FQGTGA. The CDR3 has 14 amino acids. V dropped 4 bases and J dropped 4; count of bases not matched to a gene: 3.

This clonotype was found many times. This rearrangement joins TRBV4-2 to TRBJ2-7, with 8 bases lining up with TRBD1. V shed 4 bases, J shed 4 bases, and the junction held 9 bases outside the gene matches. CDR1 LGHNA and CDR2 YNFKEQ come from the germline V gene. This CDR3 region has 15 residues. CDR3 region: CASSPGGRGHYEQYF. CDR3 coding DNA: TGTGCCAGCAGCCCCGGGGGCAGGGGGCATTACGAGCAGTACTTC.

J is TRBJ1-6 and V is TRBV28; no firm D call. Deletions cut 1 base from V and 3 bases from J, with 7 bases between. The CDR3 has 15 residues. Germline V CDR1 and CDR2: MDHEN, SYDVKM. Here the CDR3 reads CASSLLEGYNSPLHF. CDR3 DNA: TGTGCCAGCAGTTTATTAGAGGGCTATAATTCACCCCTCCACTTT.

The table lists this clonotype with a few counts. The chain carries TRBV7-2 and TRBJ1-2, with D perhaps TRBD1 (5 bases). The CDR3 consists of 13 residues. Germline V gene data show CDR1 as SGHTA and CDR2 as FQGNSA. Trimming took 3 bases from V and 4 from J, leaving 9 bases between them. The CDR3 region is CASSLSQGYGYTF. In nucleotides, the CDR3 is TGTGCCAGCAGCTTGAGCCAGGGCTATGGCTACACCTTC.

The gene calls are TRBV18 and TRBJ1-1; perhaps TRBD1 as D (6 bases). Germline V lookup: CDR1 KGHSH, CDR2 LQKENI. The CDR3 is 16 residues long. Trimming cost V 0 bases and J 4 bases, with 15 bases left between them. DNA for the CDR3: TGTGCCAGCTCACCACCGCTAGGGGGGACTACCACTGAAGCTTTCTTT. Its translation: CASSPPLGGTTTEAFF. Based on the CDR3 plus reference TRBV18 and TRBJ1-1, the full variable domain is NAGVMQNPRHLVRRRGQEARLRCSPMKGHSHVYWYRQLPEEGLKFMVYLQKENIIDESGMPKERFSAEFPKEGPSILRIQQVVRGDSAAYFCASSPPLGGTTTEAFFGQGTRLTVV.

This clonotype was seen a few times. This chain links TRBV4-3 with TRBJ2-1; TRBD1 matches 7 bases. Germline CDR1 reads LGHNA; CDR2 reads YSLEER. This CDR3 has 17 amino acids. J lost 5 bases, V lost 0 bases, and 10 bases had no gene match. CDR3 protein: CASSQDLHRGPNNEQFF. The DNA for the CDR3 is TGCGCCAGCAGCCAAGATCTCCACAGGGGACCCAACAATGAGCAGTTCTTC.

The genes are TRBV5-1 and TRBJ2-1, with 10 bases identical to TRBD1. This CDR3 region has 17 residues. J was trimmed by 3 bases and V by 0 bases; bases with no gene match: 6. CDR1 and CDR2 (germline): SGHRS, YFSETQ. In nucleotides, the CDR3 is TGCGCCAGCAGCTTGGGGACCGGGACAGGGGTCTACAATGAGCAGTTCTTC. This translates into CASSLGTGTGVYNEQFF.

The chain employs TRBV6-2 or TRBV6-3 and TRBJ2-7; possibly TRBD2 for D (6 bases). Germline V gene sequence: CDR1 MNHEY, CDR2 SVGEGT. This CDR3 is built from 13 residues. V gave up 6 bases and J gave up 1 base, with 10 bases separating them. As DNA, the CDR3 is TGTGCCAGCAGCCCCGGGGGATCCTACGAGCAGTACGTC. It specifies CASSPGGSYEQYV.

V gene TRBV20-1 combines with J gene TRBJ2-7; D is perhaps TRBD2 (6 bases). This CDR3 spans 13 amino acids. Trimming shortened V by 1 base and J by 2 bases, and 9 bases separated the two germline ends. The germline CDR1 and CDR2 sequences are DFQATT and SNEGSKA (reference sequence). Written as DNA, the CDR3 is TGCAGTGCTAGAGCGGGAGCAGCCTACGAGCAGTACTTC. Amino acid sequence: CSARAGAAYEQYF.

This clonotype was counted many times. This sequence joins TRBV5-1 and TRBJ2-1; D is undetermined. The CDR3 contains 14 residues. V was shortened by 0 bases and J by 10 bases, with 14 bases between the two germline ends. Germline V CDR1 and CDR2: SGHRS, YFSETQ. DNA of the CDR3: TGCGCCAGCAGCTTGGCAGAGACCTCCGGGGAGCAGTTCTTC. Protein product: CASSLAETSGEQFF. Full variable domain (outside the CDR3, taken from reference TRBV5-1 and TRBJ2-1): KAGVTQTPRYLIKTRGQQVTLSCSPISGHRSVSWYQQTPGQGLQFLFEYFSETQRNKGNFPGRFSGRQFSNSRSEMNVSTLELGDSALYLCASSLAETSGEQFFGPGTRLTVL.

This clonotype has ten or more counts. J is TRBJ1-1 and V is TRBV5-1, with TRBD1 matching 8 bases. After removal of 0 bases from V and 3 bases from J, the junction contained 10 bases not matched to a gene. The V gene's germline CDR1 is SGHRS and CDR2 YFSETQ. The length of the CDR3 is 17 residues. The CDR3 region is CASSLEAGGSRDTEAFF. The CDR3 DNA reads as TGCGCCAGCAGCTTGGAGGCAGGGGGCTCTCGGGACACTGAAGCTTTCTTT.

The chain is built from TRBV19 and TRBJ1-1; perhaps TRBD1 as D (6 bases). Looked up from germline, CDR1 is LNHDA and CDR2 is SQIVND (reference sequence). V lost 0 bases to trimming and J lost 0 bases, with 11 bases between them. CDR3 length: 16 residues. CDR3 region: CASSIDSGTLNTEAFF. Here the CDR3 DNA reads TGTGCCAGTAGTATAGACTCCGGGACATTGAACACTGAAGCTTTCTTT.

This clonotype was seen a few times. The chain carries TRBV4-3 and TRBJ2-5; a possible D gene is TRBD2 (6 bases). Germline loops: CDR1 LGHNA, CDR2 YSLEER. Trimming stripped 4 bases from V and 5 bases from J, with 14 bases between. The CDR3 sequence is 14 residues long. For the CDR3, the DNA is TGCGCCAGCAGCCTCGGAGGGGCCCGCGAGACCCAGTACTTC. Its translation: CASSLGGARETQYF.

This clonotype was seen more than once but under ten times. J is TRBJ1-1 and V is TRBV29-1; TRBD1 agrees at 8 bases. From germline, CDR1 is SQVTM and CDR2 ANQGSEA. Trimming at V came to 4 bases and at J to 2 bases, leaving 3 bases not matched to a gene. This CDR3 is 13 amino acids long. The CDR3 loop reads CSVAGQVNTEAFF. CDR3 bases: TGCAGCGTTGCGGGACAGGTCAACACTGAAGCTTTCTTT.

This clonotype was detected a few times. V is TRBV20-1 and J is TRBJ1-4; D call uncertain. The CDR3 is 14 amino acids. Germline loops: CDR1 DFQATT, CDR2 SNEGSKA (reference sequence). Trimming cost V 6 bases and J 10 bases, with 21 bases left between them. The CDR3 nucleotides read TGCAGTGCGTTGCAGGTTCTTAACAGTGGAAAACTGTTTTTT. Residues: CSALQVLNSGKLFF.

This clonotype was counted at least ten times. The chain carries TRBV3-1 and TRBJ2-2; D ambiguous. The V end lost 5 bases, the J end lost 3 bases, and 7 bases lay between the germline ends. CDR3 length equals 13 residues. The germline V gene encodes CDR1 LGHDT and CDR2 YNNKEL (reference sequence). CDR3: CASSFTHTGELFF. CDR3 in DNA: TGTGCCAGCAGCTTTACTCACACCGGGGAGCTGTTTTTT.

This clonotype was recorded at least ten times. The chain links TRBV1 to TRBJ2-3; TRBD2 is the table's D call and was not checked against the DNA. TRBV1 is a listed pseudogene. This CDR3 contains 15 residues. The CDR3, as DNA: TGCACCAGCAGCCAAACTAGCGGGGTCACAGATACGCAGTATTTT. Amino acid sequence: CTSSQTSGVTDTQYF.

The rearrangement joins TRBV28 to TRBJ2-7; D ambiguous. Trimming took 4 bases from V and 5 from J, leaving 12 bases between them. Germline V lookup: CDR1 MDHEN, CDR2 SYDVKM. CDR3 size: 13 residues. The CDR3 nucleotides are TGTGCCAGCAGTTCCGTGTTAAGCGACGAGCAGTACTTC. This sequence encodes CASSSVLSDEQYF.

The chain carries TRBV5-6 and TRBJ2-3, with 7 nucleotides matching TRBD1. The CDR3 sequence is 13 residues long. V shed 1 base and J 6 bases; nucleotides not matched to a gene: 2. Germline V gene data show CDR1 as SGHDT and CDR2 as YYEEEE. The CDR3 sequence: CASSLTGDDTQYF. CDR3 in DNA: TGTGCCAGCAGCTTGACAGGGGACGATACGCAGTATTTT. The full variable domain, with the rest looked up from reference TRBV5-6 and TRBJ2-3, is DAGVTQSPTHLIKTRGQQVTLRCSPKSGHDTVSWYQQALGQGPQFIFQYYEEEERQRGNFPDRFSGHQFPNYSSELNVNALLLGDSALYLCASSLTGDDTQYFGPGTRLTVL.

This clonotype was observed many times. This rearrangement joins TRBV7-9 to TRBJ2-5, with 7 bases fitting TRBD1. With 1 base clipped from V and 5 bases from J, the junction kept 4 bases outside the gene matches. The CDR3 consists of 14 residues. Germline CDR1 reads SEHNR; CDR2 reads FQNEAQ (reference sequence). The CDR3 coding sequence is TGTGCCAGCAGCTTAGGATCAGGGGGTGAGACCCAGTACTTC. It encodes CASSLGSGGETQYF.

This clonotype turned up a few times. V usage is TRBV30 and J usage is TRBJ2-7; 9 nucleotides agree with TRBD1. This CDR3 has 13 residues. Germline trimming cut 3 bases from V and 5 bases from J; bases unmatched to any gene: 5. Per the germline V gene, CDR1 is GTSNPN and CDR2 is SVGIG (reference sequence). Here the CDR3 DNA reads TGTGCCTGGAGAAGGACAGGGGCACACGAGCAGTACTTC. Amino acid sequence: CAWRRTGAHEQYF.